Detailed here is one TCR beta chain. Its matching antigen is unknown. Amplification used 60 Vbeta primers and 13 Jbeta primers. The data were produced by immunoSEQ multiplex PCR, yet TCRdb's version contains in-frame clones alone and is incomplete. In the table there are about 120,000 clones, around 80% of which are singletons. Trimming took off 4 bases at V and 1 base at J, with 7 bases between the two ends. The length of the CDR3 is 13 residues. The germline CDR1 and CDR2 sequences are MNHEY and SVGAGI. This sample stems from a study of cytomegalovirus exposure and HLA in healthy donors. Overall study: Around 85 million unique TCR sequences came from HLA-typed donors in an early release. General study points: In a later analysis, most CMV-associated TCR beta chains appeared HLA-restricted. Fewer than 200 TCR beta chains were listed as cytomegalovirus-associated.

J is TRBJ1-1 and V is TRBV6-5; weak D call: TRBD1 (5 bases). Sequenced sample: PBMCs. This clonotype originated in a woman aged 40 to 50 in good health and CMV-seropositive. CDR3 protein: CASSSRENTEAFF. DNA of the CDR3: TGTGCCAGCAGTTCCAGGGAGAACACTGAAGCTTTCTTT.